Detailed here is one TCR beta chain. Its specificity is unknown. The source of the sample is a study of CD8+CD57+ T cells in acquired aplastic anemia. Study details: An average of roughly 3.2 ug of DNA was obtained from sorted CD4+ and CD8+ cells.

All sequencing subjects had displayed CD8+CD57+ cell expansion on flow cytometry. The CDR3 length is 13 residues. Germline V gene data show CDR1 as SGHAT and CDR2 as FQNNGV. Trimming removed 5 bases at V and 7 bases at J, with 11 bases between. It was genomic DNA that served as the template for profiling TCR beta VDJ and CDR3. TCRdb called the reads again in MiXCR, with one record for every CDR3 protein. The table includes roughly 250,000 distinct CDR3 sequences, 45% to 50% detected once. Study-level points and caveats: There were some 27 CD8+ CDR3 sequences that occurred in both patients and controls.

V and J are TRBV11-2 and TRBJ2-2; weak D call: TRBD2 (5 bases). The receptor was isolated from a human donor with aplastic anemia. Sequencing was done on a sample of sorted CD4+, CD8+, or CD8+CD57+ T cells (not recorded which) from PBMCs. CDR3 DNA: TGTGCCAGCAGCGCTACGGCGGGCGGGGAGCTGTTTTTT. Translation gives CASSATAGGELFF.